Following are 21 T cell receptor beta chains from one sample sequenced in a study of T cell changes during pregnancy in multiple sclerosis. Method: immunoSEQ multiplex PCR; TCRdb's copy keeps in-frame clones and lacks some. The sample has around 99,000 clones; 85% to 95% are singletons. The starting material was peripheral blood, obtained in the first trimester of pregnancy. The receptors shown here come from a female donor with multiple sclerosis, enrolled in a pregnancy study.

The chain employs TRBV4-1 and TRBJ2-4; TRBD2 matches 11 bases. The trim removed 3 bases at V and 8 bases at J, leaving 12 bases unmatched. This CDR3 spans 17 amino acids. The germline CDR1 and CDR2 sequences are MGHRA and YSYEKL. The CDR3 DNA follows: TGCGCCAGCAGCCATAGGTCTAGCGGGAGGTCGGGAGACATTCAGTACTTC. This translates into CASSHRSSGRSGDIQYF.

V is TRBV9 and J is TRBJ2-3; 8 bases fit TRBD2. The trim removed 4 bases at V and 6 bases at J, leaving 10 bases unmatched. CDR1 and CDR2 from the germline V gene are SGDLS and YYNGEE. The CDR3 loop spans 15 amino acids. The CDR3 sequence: CASSRGGTPEDTQYF. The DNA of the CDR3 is TGTGCCAGCAGCCGCGGGGGGACTCCAGAGGATACGCAGTATTTT.

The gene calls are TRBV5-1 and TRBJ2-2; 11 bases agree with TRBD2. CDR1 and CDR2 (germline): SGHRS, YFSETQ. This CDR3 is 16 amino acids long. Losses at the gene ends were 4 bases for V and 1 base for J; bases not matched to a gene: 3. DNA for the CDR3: TGCGCCAGCAGCCATGGACTAGCGGGGAACACCGGGGAGCTGTTTTTT. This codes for CASSHGLAGNTGELFF.

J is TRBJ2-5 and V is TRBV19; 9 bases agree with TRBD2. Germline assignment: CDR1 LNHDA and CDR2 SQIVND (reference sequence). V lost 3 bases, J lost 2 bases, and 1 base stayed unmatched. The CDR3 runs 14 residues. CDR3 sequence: CASSMSGRQETQYF. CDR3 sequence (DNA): TGTGCCAGTAGTATGAGCGGGAGGCAAGAGACCCAGTACTTC.

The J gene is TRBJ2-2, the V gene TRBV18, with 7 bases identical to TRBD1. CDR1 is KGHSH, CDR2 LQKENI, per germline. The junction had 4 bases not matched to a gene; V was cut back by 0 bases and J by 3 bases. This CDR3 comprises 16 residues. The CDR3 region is CASSPPITGDTGELFF. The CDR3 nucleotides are TGTGCCAGCTCACCACCGATAACAGGGGACACCGGGGAGCTGTTTTTT.

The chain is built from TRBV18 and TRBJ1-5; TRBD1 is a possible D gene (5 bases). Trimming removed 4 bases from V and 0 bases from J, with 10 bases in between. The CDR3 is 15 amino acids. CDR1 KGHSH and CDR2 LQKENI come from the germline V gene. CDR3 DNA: TGTGCCAGCTCACGGGCGGGGGATAGCAATCAGCCCCAGCATTTT. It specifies CASSRAGDSNQPQHF.

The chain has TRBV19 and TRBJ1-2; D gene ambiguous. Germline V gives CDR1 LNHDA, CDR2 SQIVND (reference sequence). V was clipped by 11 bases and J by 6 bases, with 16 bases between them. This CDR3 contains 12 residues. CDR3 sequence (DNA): TGTGCCCCTGCTGCGGGAGGCAATGGCTACACCTTC. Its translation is CAPAAGGNGYTF.

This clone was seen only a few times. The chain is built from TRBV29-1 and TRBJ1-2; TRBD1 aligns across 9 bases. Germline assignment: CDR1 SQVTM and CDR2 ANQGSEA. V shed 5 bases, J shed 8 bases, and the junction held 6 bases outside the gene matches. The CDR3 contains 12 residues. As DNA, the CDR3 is TGCAGCGTTCCGGGGACAGGGTACGGCTACACCTTC. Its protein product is CSVPGTGYGYTF.

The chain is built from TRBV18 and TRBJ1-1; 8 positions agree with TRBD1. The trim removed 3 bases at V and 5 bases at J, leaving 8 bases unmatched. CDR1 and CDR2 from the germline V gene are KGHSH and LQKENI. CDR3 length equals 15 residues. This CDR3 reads CASSPLGQGYTEAFF. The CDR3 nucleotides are TGTGCCAGCTCACCCCTAGGACAGGGATATACTGAAGCTTTCTTT.

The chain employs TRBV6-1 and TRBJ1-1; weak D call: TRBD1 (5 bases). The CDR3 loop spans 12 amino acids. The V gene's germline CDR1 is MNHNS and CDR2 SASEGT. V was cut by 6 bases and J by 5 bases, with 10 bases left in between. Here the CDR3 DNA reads TGTGCCAGCAGGGGGCTGGGGACTGAAGCTTTCTTT. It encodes CASRGLGTEAFF.

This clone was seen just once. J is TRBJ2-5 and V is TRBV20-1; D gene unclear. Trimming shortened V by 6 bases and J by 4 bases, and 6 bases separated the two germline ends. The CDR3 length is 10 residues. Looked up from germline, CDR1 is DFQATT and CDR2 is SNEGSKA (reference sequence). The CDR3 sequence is CSATRETQYF. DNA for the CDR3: TGCAGTGCGACAAGAGAGACCCAGTACTTC.

The CDR3 here is CASSLRTRPGMNTEAFF. The CDR3 nucleotides are TGTGCCAGCAGCCTACGGACTCGTCCGGGGATGAACACTGAAGCTTTCTTT. This sequence joins TRBV13 and TRBJ1-1; D remains ambiguous. V shed 5 bases and J shed 0 bases, with 19 bases lying between them. Germline lookup yields CDR1 PRHDT and CDR2 FYEKMQ (reference sequence). The CDR3 sequence is 17 residues long.

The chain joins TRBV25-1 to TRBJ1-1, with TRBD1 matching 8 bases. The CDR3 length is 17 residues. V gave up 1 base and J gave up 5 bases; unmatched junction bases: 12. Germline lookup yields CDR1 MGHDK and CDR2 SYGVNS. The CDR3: CASSELGTGGYRTEAFF. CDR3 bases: TGTGCCAGCAGTGAATTGGGAACAGGGGGTTATCGGACTGAAGCTTTCTTT.

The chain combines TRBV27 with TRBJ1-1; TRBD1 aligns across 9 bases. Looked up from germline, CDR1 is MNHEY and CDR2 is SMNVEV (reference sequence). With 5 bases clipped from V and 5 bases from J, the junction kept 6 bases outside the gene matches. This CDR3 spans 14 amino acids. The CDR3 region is CASSGQGSLTEAFF. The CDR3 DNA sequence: TGTGCCAGCAGTGGACAGGGGTCGCTTACTGAAGCTTTCTTT.

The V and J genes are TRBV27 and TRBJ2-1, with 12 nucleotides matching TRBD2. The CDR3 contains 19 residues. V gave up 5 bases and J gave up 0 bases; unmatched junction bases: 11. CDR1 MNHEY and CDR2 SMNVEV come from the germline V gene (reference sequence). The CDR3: CASSLTGLAGLSSYNEQFF. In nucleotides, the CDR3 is TGTGCCAGCAGTCTCACGGGACTAGCGGGCCTTAGCTCCTACAATGAGCAGTTCTTC.

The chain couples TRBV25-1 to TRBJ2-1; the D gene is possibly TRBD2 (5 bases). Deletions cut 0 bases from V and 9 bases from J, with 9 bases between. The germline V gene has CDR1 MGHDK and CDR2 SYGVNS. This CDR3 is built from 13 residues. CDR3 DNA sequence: TGTGCCAGCAGTGAATACCCGGGATTTGAGCAGTTCTTC. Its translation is CASSEYPGFEQFF.

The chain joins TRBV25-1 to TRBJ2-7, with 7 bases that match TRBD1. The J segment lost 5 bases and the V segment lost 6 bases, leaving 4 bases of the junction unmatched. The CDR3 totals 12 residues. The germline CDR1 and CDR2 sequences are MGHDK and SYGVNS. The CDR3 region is CASRETGHEQYF. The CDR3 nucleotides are TGTGCCAGCAGGGAGACAGGGCACGAGCAGTACTTC.

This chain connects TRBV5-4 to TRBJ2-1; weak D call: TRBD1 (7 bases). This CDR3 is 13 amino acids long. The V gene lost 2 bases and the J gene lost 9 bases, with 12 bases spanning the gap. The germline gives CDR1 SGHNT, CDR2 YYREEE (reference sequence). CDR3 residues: CASSFQGGVEQFF. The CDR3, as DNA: TGTGCCAGCAGCTTTCAGGGGGGTGTTGAGCAGTTCTTC.

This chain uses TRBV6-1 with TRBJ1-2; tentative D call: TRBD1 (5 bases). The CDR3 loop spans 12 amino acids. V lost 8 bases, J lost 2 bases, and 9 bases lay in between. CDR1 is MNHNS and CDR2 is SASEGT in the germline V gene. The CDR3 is CASERGNYGYTF. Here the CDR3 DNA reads TGTGCCAGCGAAAGGGGAAACTATGGCTACACCTTC.

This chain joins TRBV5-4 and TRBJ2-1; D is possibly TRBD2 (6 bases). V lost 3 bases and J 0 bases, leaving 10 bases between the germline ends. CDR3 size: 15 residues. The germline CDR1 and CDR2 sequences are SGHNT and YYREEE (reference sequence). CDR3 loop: CASSSGSSSYNEQFF. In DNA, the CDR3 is TGTGCCAGCAGCTCCGGGAGTAGCTCCTACAATGAGCAGTTCTTC.

The CDR3 coding sequence is TGTGCCAGCAGTTCTTGGATCGCGGTAGATACGCAGTATTTT. This encodes CASSSWIAVDTQYF. The chain recombines TRBV27 with TRBJ2-3; no clear D gene. The CDR3 consists of 14 residues. V was pared by 4 bases and J by 5 bases, with 13 bases between. Germline CDR1 is MNHEY and CDR2 is SMNVEV (reference sequence).